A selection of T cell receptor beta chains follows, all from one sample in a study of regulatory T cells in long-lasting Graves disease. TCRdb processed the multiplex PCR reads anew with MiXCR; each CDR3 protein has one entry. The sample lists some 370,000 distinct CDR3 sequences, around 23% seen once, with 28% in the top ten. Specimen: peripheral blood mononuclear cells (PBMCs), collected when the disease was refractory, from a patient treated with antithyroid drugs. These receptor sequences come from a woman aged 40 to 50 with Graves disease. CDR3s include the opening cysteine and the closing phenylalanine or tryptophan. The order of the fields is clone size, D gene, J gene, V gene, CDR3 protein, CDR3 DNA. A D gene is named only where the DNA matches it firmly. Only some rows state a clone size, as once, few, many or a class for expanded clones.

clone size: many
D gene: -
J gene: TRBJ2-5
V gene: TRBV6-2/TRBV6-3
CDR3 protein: CASSSRKSYQETQYF
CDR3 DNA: TGTGCCAGCAGTTCAAGGAAATCGTACCAAGAGACCCAGTACTTC

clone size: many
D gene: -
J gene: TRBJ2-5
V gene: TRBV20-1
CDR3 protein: CSADLWETQYF
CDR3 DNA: TGCAGTGCTGACCTTTGGGAGACCCAGTACTTC

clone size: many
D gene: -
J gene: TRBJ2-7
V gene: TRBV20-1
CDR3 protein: CSASPQALNTYEQYF
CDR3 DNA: TGCAGTGCTAGTCCGCAGGCCCTAAACACCTACGAGCAGTACTTC

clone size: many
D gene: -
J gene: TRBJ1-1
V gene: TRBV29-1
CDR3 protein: CSVEERGAVNTEAFF
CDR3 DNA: TGCAGCGTTGAAGAACGCGGGGCGGTGAACACTGAAGCTTTCTTT

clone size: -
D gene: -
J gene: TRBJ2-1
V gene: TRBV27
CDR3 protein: CASGGWRNEQFF
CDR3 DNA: TGTGCCAGTGGGGGGTGGCGGAATGAGCAGTTCTTC

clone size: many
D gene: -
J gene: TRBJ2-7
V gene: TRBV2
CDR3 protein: CASSEWQGLTYEQYF
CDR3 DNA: TGTGCCAGCAGTGAATGGCAGGGTCTTACCTACGAGCAGTACTTC

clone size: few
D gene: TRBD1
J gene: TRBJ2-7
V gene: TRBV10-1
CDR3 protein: CASSSQGASYEQYF
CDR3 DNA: TGCGCCAGCAGTTCACAGGGGGCCTCCTACGAGCAGTACTTC

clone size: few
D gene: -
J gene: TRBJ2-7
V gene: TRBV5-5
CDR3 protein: CASSLGAVYEQYF
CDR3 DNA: TGTGCCAGCAGCTTGGGGGCAGTCTACGAGCAGTACTTC

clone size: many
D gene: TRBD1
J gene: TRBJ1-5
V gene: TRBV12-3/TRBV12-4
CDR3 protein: CASRIQGIFNQPQHF
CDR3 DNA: TGTGCCAGCAGGATACAGGGGATTTTCAATCAGCCCCAGCATTTT

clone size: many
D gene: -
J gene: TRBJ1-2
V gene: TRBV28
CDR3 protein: CASSFSNYGYTF
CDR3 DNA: TGTGCCAGCAGTTTCAGTAACTATGGCTACACCTTC

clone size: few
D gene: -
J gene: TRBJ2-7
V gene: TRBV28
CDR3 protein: CASNVGPYEQYF
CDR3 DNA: TGTGCCAGCAATGTTGGTCCATACGAGCAGTACTTC

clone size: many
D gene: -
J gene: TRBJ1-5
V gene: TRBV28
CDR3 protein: CASTSIVGQPQHF
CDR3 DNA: TGTGCCAGCACCTCAATCGTGGGGCAGCCCCAGCATTTT

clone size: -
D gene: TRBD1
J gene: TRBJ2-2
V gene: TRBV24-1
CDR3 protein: CATRGQGGTGELFF
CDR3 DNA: TGTGCCACGAGAGGACAGGGTGGCACCGGGGAGCTGTTTTTT

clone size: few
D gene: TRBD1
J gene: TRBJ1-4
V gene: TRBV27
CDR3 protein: CASRKDRGGNEKLFF
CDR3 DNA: TGTGCCAGCAGAAAAGACAGGGGGGGGAATGAAAAACTGTTTTTT

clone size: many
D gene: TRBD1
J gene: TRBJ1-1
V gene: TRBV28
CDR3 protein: CASSWTGLNTEAFF
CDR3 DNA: TGTGCCAGCAGTTGGACAGGGTTGAACACTGAAGCTTTCTTT

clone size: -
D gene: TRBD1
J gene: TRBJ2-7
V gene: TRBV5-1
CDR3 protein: CASSNTGGSYEQYF
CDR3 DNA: TGCGCCAGCAGCAATACAGGGGGCTCCTACGAGCAGTACTTC

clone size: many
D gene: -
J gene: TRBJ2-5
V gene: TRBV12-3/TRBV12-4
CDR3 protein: CASRRTVGQETQYF
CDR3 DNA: TGTGCCAGCAGACGGACAGTCGGCCAAGAGACCCAGTACTTC

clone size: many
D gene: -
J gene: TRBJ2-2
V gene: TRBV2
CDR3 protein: CASSASGDTGELFF
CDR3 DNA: TGTGCCAGCAGTGCCTCCGGGGACACCGGGGAGCTGTTTTTT

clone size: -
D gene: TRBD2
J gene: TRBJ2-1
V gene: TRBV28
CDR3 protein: CASSFGPGLVSYNEQFF
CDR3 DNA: TGTGCCAGCAGTTTTGGGCCGGGACTAGTGTCCTACAATGAGCAGTTCTTC

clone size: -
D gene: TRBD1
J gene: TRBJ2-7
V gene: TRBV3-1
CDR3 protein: CASSQGTGYYEQYF
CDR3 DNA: TGTGCCAGCAGCCAAGGGACAGGCTACTACGAGCAGTACTTC

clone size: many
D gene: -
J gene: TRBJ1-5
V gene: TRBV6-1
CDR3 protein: CASSPWTASNQPQHF
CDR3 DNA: TGTGCCAGCAGCCCTTGGACAGCGAGCAATCAGCCCCAGCATTTT

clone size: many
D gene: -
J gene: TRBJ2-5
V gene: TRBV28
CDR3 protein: CASSLSVQETQYF
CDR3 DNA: TGTGCCAGCAGTTTGTCAGTACAAGAGACCCAGTACTTC

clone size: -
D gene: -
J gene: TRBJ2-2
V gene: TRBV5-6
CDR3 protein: CASSLVDHYTGELFF
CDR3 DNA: TGTGCCAGCAGCTTGGTAGACCACTACACCGGGGAGCTGTTTTTT

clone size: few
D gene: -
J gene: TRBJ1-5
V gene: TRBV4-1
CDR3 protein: CASSQDSNRLHQPQHF
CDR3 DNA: TGCGCCAGCAGCCAAGATTCCAACCGACTGCATCAGCCCCAGCATTTT

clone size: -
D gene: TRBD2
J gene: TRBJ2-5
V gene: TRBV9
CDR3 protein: CASSPYSGTETQYF
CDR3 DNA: TGTGCCAGCAGCCCATATAGCGGGACGGAGACCCAGTACTTC

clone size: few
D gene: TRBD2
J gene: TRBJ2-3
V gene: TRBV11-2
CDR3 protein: CASRGLAGVTDTQYF
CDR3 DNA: TGTGCCAGCAGGGGACTAGCGGGGGTCACAGATACGCAGTATTTT

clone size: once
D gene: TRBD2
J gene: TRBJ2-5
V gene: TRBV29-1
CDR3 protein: CSVGGTSGETQYF
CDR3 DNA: TGCAGCGTTGGGGGGACTAGCGGAGAGACCCAGTACTTC

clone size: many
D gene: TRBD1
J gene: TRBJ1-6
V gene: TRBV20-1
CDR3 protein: CSAMGQGNSPLHF
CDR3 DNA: TGCAGTGCCATGGGACAGGGAAATTCACCCCTCCACTTT

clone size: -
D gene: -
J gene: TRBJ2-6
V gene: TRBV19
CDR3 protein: CASSIRVSGANVLTF
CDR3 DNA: TGTGCCAGTAGTATCAGGGTTTCCGGGGCCAACGTCCTGACTTTC

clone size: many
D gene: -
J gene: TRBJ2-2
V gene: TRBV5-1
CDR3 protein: CASSPGHSDTGELFF
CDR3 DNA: TGCGCCAGCAGCCCGGGCCATTCGGACACCGGGGAGCTGTTTTTT

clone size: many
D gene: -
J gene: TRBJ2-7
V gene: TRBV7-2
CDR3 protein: CASSLGMVATEQYF
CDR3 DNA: TGTGCCAGCAGCTTAGGAATGGTTGCGACCGAGCAGTACTTC

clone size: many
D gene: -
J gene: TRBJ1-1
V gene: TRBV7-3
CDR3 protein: CASSLGDGYAFF
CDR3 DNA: TGTGCCAGCAGCTTAGGGGACGGATATGCTTTCTTT

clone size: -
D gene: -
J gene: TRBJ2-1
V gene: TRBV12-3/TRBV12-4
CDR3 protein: CASSFAAAYNEQFF
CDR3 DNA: TGTGCCAGCAGTTTTGCAGCGGCCTACAATGAGCAGTTCTTC

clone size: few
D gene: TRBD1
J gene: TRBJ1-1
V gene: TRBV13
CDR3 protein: CASSFATGEFTEAFF
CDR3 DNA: TGTGCCAGCAGCTTTGCTACAGGGGAATTTACTGAAGCTTTCTTT

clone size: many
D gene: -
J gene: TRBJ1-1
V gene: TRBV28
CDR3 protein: CASSLKGRTEAFF
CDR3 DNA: TGTGCCAGCAGTTTAAAGGGTCGGACTGAAGCTTTCTTT

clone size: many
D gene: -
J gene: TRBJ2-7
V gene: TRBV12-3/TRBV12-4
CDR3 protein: CASSFFRYEQYF
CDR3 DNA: TGTGCCAGCAGTTTTTTTAGGTACGAGCAGTACTTC

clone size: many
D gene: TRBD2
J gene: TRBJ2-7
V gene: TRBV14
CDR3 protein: CASSSRTSGFYEQYF
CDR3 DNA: TGTGCCAGCAGCTCACGGACTAGCGGATTCTACGAGCAGTACTTC

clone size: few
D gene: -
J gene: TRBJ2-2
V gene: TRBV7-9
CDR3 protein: CASSLGVLHNTGELFF
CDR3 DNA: TGTGCCAGCAGCTTAGGGGTACTCCATAACACCGGGGAGCTGTTTTTT

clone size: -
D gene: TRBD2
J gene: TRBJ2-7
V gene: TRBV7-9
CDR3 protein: CASSHPEGLAGIYEQYF
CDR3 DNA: TGTGCCAGCAGCCACCCCGAGGGACTAGCGGGAATATACGAGCAGTACTTC

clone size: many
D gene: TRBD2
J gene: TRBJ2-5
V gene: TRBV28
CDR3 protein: CASSPGVAGQTETQYF
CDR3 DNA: TGTGCCAGCAGCCCCGGGGTAGCGGGACAAACGGAGACCCAGTACTTC

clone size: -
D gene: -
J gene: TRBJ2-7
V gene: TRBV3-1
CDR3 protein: CASSHFSGTYYEQYF
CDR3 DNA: TGTGCCAGCAGCCACTTCTCCGGGACTTATTACGAGCAGTACTTC

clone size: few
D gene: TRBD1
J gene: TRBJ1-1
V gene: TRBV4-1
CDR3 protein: CASSQGQGGRSWAFF
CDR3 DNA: TGCGCCAGCAGCCAAGGACAGGGGGGGAGATCATGGGCTTTCTTT

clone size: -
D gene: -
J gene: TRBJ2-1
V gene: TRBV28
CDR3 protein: CASSLDPSYNEQFF
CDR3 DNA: TGTGCCAGCAGTTTAGACCCTTCCTACAATGAGCAGTTCTTC

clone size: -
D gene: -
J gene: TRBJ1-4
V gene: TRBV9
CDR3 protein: CASSGASTAEKLFF
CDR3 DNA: TGTGCCAGCAGCGGAGCCTCGACAGCGGAAAAACTGTTTTTT

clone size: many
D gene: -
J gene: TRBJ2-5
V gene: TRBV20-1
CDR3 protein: CSARMSQETQYF
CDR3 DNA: TGCAGTGCTAGAATGAGTCAAGAGACCCAGTACTTC

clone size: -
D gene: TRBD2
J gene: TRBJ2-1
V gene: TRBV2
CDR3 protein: CASSKGLAQYNEQFF
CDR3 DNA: TGTGCCAGCAGCAAGGGACTAGCGCAGTACAATGAGCAGTTCTTC

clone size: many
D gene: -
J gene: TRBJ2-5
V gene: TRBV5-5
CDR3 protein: CASSRPPKETQYF
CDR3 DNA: TGTGCCAGCAGCCGCCCACCCAAAGAGACCCAATACTTC

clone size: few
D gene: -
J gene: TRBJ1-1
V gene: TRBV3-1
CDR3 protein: CASSQRAGEAFF
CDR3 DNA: TGTGCCAGCAGCCAACGGGCGGGAGAAGCTTTCTTT

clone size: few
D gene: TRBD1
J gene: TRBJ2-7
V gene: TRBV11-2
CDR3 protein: CANSFGTAPPHEQYF
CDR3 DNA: TGTGCCAACAGCTTTGGGACAGCCCCACCCCACGAGCAGTACTTC

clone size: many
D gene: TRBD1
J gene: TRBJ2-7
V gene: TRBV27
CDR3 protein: CASSLTGVGYEQYF
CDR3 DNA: TGTGCCAGCAGTCTTACAGGGGTGGGGTACGAGCAGTACTTC

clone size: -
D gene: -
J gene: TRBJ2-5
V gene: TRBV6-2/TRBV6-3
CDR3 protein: CASSYSGGGLIETQYF
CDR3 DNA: TGTGCCAGCAGTTACTCAGGCGGGGGCTTAATAGAGACCCAGTACTTC

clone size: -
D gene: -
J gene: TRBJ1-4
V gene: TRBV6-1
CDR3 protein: CASSREAFDEKLFF
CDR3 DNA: TGTGCCAGCTCCAGGGAGGCATTTGATGAAAAACTGTTTTTT

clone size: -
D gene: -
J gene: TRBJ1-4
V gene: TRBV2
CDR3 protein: CASTDGDARSNEKLFF
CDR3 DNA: TGTGCCAGCACCGATGGGGACGCGAGGAGTAATGAAAAACTGTTTTTT

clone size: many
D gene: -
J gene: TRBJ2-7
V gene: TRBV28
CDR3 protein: CASSLNPGVYEQYF
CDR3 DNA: TGTGCCAGCAGTTTGAACCCGGGAGTTTACGAGCAGTACTTC

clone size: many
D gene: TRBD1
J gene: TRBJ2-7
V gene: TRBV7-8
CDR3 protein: CASTQRPASSDRNYEQYF
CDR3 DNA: TGTGCCAGCACCCAGCGCCCAGCCTCATCGGACAGGAACTACGAGCAGTACTTC

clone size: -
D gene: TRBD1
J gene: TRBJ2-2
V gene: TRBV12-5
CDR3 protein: CASDPFTTGQTGELFF
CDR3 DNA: TGTGCTAGTGACCCCTTCACGACAGGGCAGACCGGGGAGCTGTTTTTT

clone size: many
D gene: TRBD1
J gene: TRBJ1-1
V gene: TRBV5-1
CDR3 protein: CASSLGQGWNTEAFF
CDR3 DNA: TGCGCCAGCAGCTTGGGACAGGGGTGGAACACTGAAGCTTTCTTT

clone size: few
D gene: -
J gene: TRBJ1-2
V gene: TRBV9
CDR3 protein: CASSDDRDNYGYTF
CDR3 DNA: TGTGCCAGCAGCGACGACCGGGACAACTATGGCTACACCTTC